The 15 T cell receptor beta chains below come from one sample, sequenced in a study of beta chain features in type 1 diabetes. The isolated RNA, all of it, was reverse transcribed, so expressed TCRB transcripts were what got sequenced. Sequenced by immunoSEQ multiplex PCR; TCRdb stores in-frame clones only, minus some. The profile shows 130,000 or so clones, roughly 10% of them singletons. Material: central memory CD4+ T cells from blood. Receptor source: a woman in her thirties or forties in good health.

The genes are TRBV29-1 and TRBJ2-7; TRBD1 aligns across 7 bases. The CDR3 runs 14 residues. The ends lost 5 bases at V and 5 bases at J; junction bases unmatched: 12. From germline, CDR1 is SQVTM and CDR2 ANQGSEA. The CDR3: CSVHRQGGTNEQYF. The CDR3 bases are TGCAGCGTTCACAGACAGGGTGGTACAAACGAGCAGTACTTC.

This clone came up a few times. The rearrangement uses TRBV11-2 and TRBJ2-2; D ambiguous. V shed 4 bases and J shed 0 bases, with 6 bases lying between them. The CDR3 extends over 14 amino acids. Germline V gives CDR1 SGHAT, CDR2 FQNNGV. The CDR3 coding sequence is TGTGCCAGCAGCTCCCGGGCGAACACCGGGGAGCTGTTTTTT. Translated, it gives CASSSRANTGELFF.

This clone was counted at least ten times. The CDR3 DNA is TGCGCCAGCAGGGGCGGGGGCCTCACCGGGGAGCTGTTTTTT. Protein: CASRGGGLTGELFF. V is TRBV5-1 and J is TRBJ2-2, with D perhaps matching TRBD2 (7 bases). The ends were cut back, 5 bases at V and 4 bases at J, with 12 bases in the middle. Germline V CDR1 and CDR2: SGHRS, YFSETQ. The CDR3 is 14 amino acids.

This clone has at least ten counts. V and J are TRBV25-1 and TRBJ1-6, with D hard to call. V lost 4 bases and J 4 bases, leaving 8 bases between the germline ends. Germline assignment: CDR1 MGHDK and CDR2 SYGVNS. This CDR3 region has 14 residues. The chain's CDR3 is CASSGTLYNSPLHF. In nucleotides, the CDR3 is TGTGCCAGCAGTGGAACACTATATAATTCACCCCTCCACTTT.

The CDR3 DNA is TGTGCCAGCTCACCCCAGGGGCGTAGCTACGAGCAGTACTTC. This encodes CASSPQGRSYEQYF. The V gene is TRBV18, the J gene TRBJ2-7, with D tentatively TRBD1 (6 bases). The V gene's germline CDR1 is KGHSH and CDR2 LQKENI. Deletions cut 3 bases from V and 3 bases from J, with 12 bases between. The CDR3 runs to 14 residues.

The CDR3 spells CAALKGQGAGSGYGYTF. In nucleotides, the CDR3 is TGCGCAGCGCTCAAGGGGCAGGGGGCGGGTTCGGGCTATGGCTACACCTTC. The chain employs TRBV5-1 and TRBJ1-2; the match to TRBD1 covers 8 bases. The CDR3 runs 17 residues. Germline CDR1 is SGHRS and CDR2 is YFSETQ.

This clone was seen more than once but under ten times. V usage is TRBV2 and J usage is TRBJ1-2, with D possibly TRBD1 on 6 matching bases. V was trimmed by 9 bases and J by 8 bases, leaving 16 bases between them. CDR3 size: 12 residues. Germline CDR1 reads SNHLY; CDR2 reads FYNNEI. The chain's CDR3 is CASGGARRGYTF. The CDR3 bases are TGTGCCAGTGGGGGGGCCAGAAGGGGCTACACCTTC.

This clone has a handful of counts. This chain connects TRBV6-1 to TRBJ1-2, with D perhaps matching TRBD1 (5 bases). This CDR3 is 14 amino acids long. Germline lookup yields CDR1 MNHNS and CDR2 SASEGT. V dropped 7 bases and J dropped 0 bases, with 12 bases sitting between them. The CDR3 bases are TGTGCCAGCAATGGGGGGGAAGCTAACTATGGCTACACCTTC. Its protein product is CASNGGEANYGYTF.

CDR3 sequence (DNA): TGCGCCAGCAGCTTGGTGACAGGCCTTAACTATGGCTACACCTTC. This translates into CASSLVTGLNYGYTF. The rearrangement uses TRBV5-1 and TRBJ1-2; TRBD1 might be the D (6 bases). The CDR3 spans 15 residues. Germline CDR1 and CDR2: SGHRS and YFSETQ. The V and J ends lost 0 bases and 1 base respectively, with 10 bases between them.

Here the CDR3 DNA reads TGTGCCAGCAGCTTTAGCCATCCGCAAGAGACCCAGTACTTC. Its protein product is CASSFSHPQETQYF. J is TRBJ2-5 and V is TRBV7-9, with D hard to call. The germline V gene has CDR1 SEHNR and CDR2 FQNEAQ (reference sequence). CDR3 length: 14 residues. The V end lost 3 bases, the J end lost 2 bases, and 10 bases lay between the germline ends.

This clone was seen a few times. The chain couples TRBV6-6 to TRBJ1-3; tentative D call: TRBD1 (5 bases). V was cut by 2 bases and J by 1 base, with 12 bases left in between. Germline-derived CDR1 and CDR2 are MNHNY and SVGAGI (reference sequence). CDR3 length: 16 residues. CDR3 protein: CASSYITGVSGNTIYF. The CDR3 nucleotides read TGTGCCAGCAGTTACATCACGGGGGTTTCTGGAAACACCATATATTTT.

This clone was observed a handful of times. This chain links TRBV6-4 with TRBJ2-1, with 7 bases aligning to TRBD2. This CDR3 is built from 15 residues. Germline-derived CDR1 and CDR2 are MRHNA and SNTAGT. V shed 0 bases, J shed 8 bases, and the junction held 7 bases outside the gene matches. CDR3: CASSDSKRGGDEQFF. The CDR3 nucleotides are TGTGCCAGCAGTGACTCGAAGCGGGGAGGCGATGAGCAGTTCTTC.

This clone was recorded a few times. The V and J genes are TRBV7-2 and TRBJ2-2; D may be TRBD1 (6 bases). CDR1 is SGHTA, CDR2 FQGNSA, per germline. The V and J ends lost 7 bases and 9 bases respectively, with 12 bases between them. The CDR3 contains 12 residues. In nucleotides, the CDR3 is TGTGCCAGCAAAACAGGGTTGAGGGAGCTGTTTTTT. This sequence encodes CASKTGLRELFF.

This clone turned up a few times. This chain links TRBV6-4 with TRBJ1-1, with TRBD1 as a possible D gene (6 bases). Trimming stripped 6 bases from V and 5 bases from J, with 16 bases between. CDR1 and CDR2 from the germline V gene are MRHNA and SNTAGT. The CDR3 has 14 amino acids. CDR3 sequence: CASRNSQGSTEAFF. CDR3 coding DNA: TGTGCCAGCAGAAACTCACAGGGAAGTACTGAAGCTTTCTTT.

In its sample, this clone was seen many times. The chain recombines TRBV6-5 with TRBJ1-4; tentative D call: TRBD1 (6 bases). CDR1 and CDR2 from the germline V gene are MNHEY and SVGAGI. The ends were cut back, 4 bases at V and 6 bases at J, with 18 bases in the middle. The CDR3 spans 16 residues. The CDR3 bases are TGTGCCAGCAGTTTGGTCTATACAGGGCGGGATGAAAAACTGTTTTTT. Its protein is CASSLVYTGRDEKLFF.